This T cell receptor (beta chain) came from a study of cytomegalovirus exposure and HLA in healthy donors. Background on the study: Ancestry clustering placed about 86% of roughly 410 genotyped donors in the Caucasian-associated cluster. Whole-study findings and limits: When a later analysis compared HLA-associated TCR beta chains with equally common others, the HLA-associated chains turned out to be more clonally expanded and to have lower generation probabilities.

The CDR3 has 15 residues. From germline, CDR1 is MGHRA and CDR2 YSYEKL. V lost 4 bases and J lost 5; bases outside the gene matches: 5. Comment on this clone: The target antigen is unknown.

It was with 60 Vbeta and 13 Jbeta primers that the PCR ran. In the authors' workflow: Some 10 million shared chains were among the roughly 80 million unique TCR beta chains that a later analysis counted. Clones were read by immunoSEQ multiplex PCR, and TCRdb kept only the in-frame ones, dropping some. The V and J calls and clone size come from that table; D and trimming were worked out from the DNA. The table has over 150,000 clones, around three quarters seen once. This chain uses TRBV4-1 with TRBJ1-5, with 10 bases that match TRBD1. Material for sequencing was PBMCs. This clonotype was obtained from a man aged 35 to 55 in good health and CMV-seronegative. DNA of the CDR3: TGCGCCAGCAGCCGTCGGACAGGGGGGGATCAGCCCCAGCATTTT. Translated, it gives CASSRRTGGDQPQHF.